This T cell receptor (beta chain) was identified during a study of cytomegalovirus exposure and HLA in healthy donors (dated by TCRdb to 2017 to 2019). Study-level background: In an earlier analysis of approximately 640 of the donors, 250 to 300 Gb of sequence data and approximately 100 million unique TCR beta sequences from 180 million or so T cells were reported. An earlier analysis of approximately 580 of the donors used high-throughput TCR beta sequencing to judge whether each TCR beta V gene segment behaved as functional or pseudogenic. The study aimed to test whether cataloging public T cell receptors could reveal signatures of past pathogen exposure. The later analysis used no new phenotypic data to find candidate immune exposures, relying instead on TCR beta sequences and their occurrence across donors. HLA typing covered class I and class II loci at four-digit resolution. The number of donors typed differed by locus, with roughly 620-630 for A, B, C, DRB1 and DQB1, around 560 for DQA1, approximately 580 for DPA1, and around 450 for DPB1. Approximately 330 gigabases of sequencing data and tens of millions of unique TCR sequences made up an early release that covered several hundred HLA-typed donors. In a later analysis, previously published TCR beta repertoires from 666 donors were re-analyzed and high-resolution HLA genotyping was added so that TCR occurrence patterns could be studied. To predict cytomegalovirus infection status, the study combined high-throughput TCR immunosequencing, statistical association of individual TCRs with disease status, and machine learning. A later genetic analysis used genome-wide SNP genotypes for about 60% of the roughly 670 donors, treating that subset as a discovery cohort. Every discovery cohort repertoire had been produced on one sequencing platform. Several DR-DQ haplotypes were treated as single units for association and clustering because of strong linkage in the cohort. The T cell repertoires of roughly 660 subjects were profiled by immunosequencing and related to cytomegalovirus serostatus. On average, roughly 250,000 unique TCR beta nucleotide sequences were sequenced per donor among fewer than 500 genotyped donors of the cohort, with 15% to 20% of those sequences being non-productive. Of the roughly 390 genotyped donors, over 70% fell in the genetic ancestry cluster associated with self-reported Caucasian donors. Besides the first cohort of about 730 subjects, a separate validation cohort made up of over 95 different subjects was used. Donor age, sex, ethnicity and CMV serostatus were collected together with the repertoire data.

The paper's findings and limits, for the study overall: CMV serostatus was the only immune exposure information available for the cohort. A further reported finding was that TCR beta sequences accurately predicted the HLA-A and HLA-B alleles for most subjects in the first cohort. When HLA alleles, especially DR and DQ, strongly co-occurred, attributing TCR associations to individual alleles was difficult. Linkage disequilibrium might explain the correlated functional status among segregating V segments, but an unknown experimental factor could not be ruled out. Because counts were too low, seventeen rarely observed V segments, including chromosome 9 orphons, were left out of the earlier analysis of some 600 of the donors. A later analysis reported that several top co-occurrence clusters appeared linked to parvovirus B19, influenza, CMV and Epstein-Barr virus. Most CMV-associated TCR beta chains appeared to be HLA-restricted in a later analysis, and the HLA associations seemed to be driven largely by CMV exposure. According to a later genetic analysis, donors in an Asian-associated ancestry cluster had fewer N-insertions in productive TCRs than the roughly 700-donor mean. In vitro tests confirmed that a few of the cytomegalovirus-associated TCR beta chains recognize cytomegalovirus antigens. In a later analysis, HLA-associated TCR beta chains were found to be more clonally expanded and to have lower generation probabilities than equally common non-associated chains. Because the 87-base-pair reads could not distinguish some IMGT-functional V segments, including TRBV6-2 and TRBV6-3, those segments were excluded. In an earlier analysis of around 500 of the donors, most TCR beta V segments appeared in productive rearrangements about 87% or about 30% of the time, broadly matching IMGT annotations. A later analysis found that TCR association rates varied across HLA loci, with DRB1 alleles showing the most associated TCRs and HLA-C alleles the fewest. The sequencing pipeline was judged likely to have produced a cluster of highly shared sequence variants as a technical artifact. The cohort was sequenced for TCR beta chains only, and without alpha or paired-chain data the features that could be detected were limited. Roughly uniform sequencing depth across donors was assumed in presence/absence analyses, although this assumption may not hold. Cytomegalovirus status was reported to be diagnosed by the classifier with high specificity and sensitivity in both the original and validation cohorts. An association between a missense DCLRE1C variant and V-gene and J-gene trimming of TCR beta chains was found in a later genetic analysis and replicated in an independent cohort. In a later analysis, 16,951 TCR beta sequences were associated with specific HLA alleles at a false discovery rate of 0.05. Because HLA typing was missing for some donors at each locus, association tests included only the typed subset. While some public TCRs were present in many individuals, most TCR sequences turned up only very rarely across donors. It was suggested by the authors that the approach could potentially be generalized to other disease states and immunological phenotypes. A total of 150 or so TCR beta chains were listed by the study as associated with cytomegalovirus.

The cohort consisted of 666 healthy bone marrow donors. Cohort members were all nominally healthy when sampled, although unrecorded immune exposures were likely present. The donor was CMV seronegative and belonged to the group of several hundred seronegative cohort members. A peripheral blood sample was provided by each donor, and peripheral blood mononuclear cells were used for TCR beta sequencing. The Qiagen DNeasy Blood Extraction Kit was used to extract genomic DNA from the blood cell samples. Between the V and J ends, shortened by 4 bases and 4 bases respectively, the junction contains 10 bases. According to the germline V gene (reference sequence), CDR1 reads LNHNV and CDR2 reads YYDKDF. The CDR3, cysteine through phenylalanine, is 13 amino acids long. Kept here is only the CDR3 DNA, which spans 39 bases and is read in frame from base 1. The library was prepared using the immunoSEQ multiplex PCR assay. A mixture of 60 forward primers for TCR Vbeta segments and 13 reverse primers for TCR Jbeta segments was used in the multiplex PCR. The CDR3 region of rearranged TCR beta genes was amplified from genomic DNA by a multiplex PCR assay. Amplified TCR beta libraries were sequenced as 87-base-pair reads on the Illumina HiSeq System. Per the authors' processing: A later analysis counted some 74 million unique TCR beta chains across the 550 to 700 repertoires, and some 11 million of these chains were shared by at least two donors. A nearest-neighbor algorithm error-corrected the raw reads and collapsed the reads into unique sequences, merging closely related sequences to remove PCR and sequencing errors. To assign V, D and J gene segments, CDR3 sequences were aligned to IMGT reference sequences. Each retained sequence needed at least a six-nucleotide match to both a V gene segment and a J gene segment. Rearrangements were called productive when the CDR3 lacked stop codons and stayed in frame with V and J; all others were non-productive. CDR3 was defined according to IMGT convention as the region running from the second conserved V-encoded cysteine to the conserved J-encoded phenylalanine. The earlier analysis of fewer than 700 of the donors excluded sequences that lacked an unambiguous match to a single V gene segment. In an earlier analysis of approximately 590 of the donors, V segments were called functional above 56.7% productive rearrangements and were called segregating when the between-donor standard deviation exceeded 5%. To diagnose cytomegalovirus status from the catalog of TCR beta chain sequences, a statistical classification framework was built. A later analysis assigned V and J genes by comparing TCR nucleotide sequences with IMGT/GENE-DB human TR gene sequences. Using the TCRdist pipeline, a later analysis assigned CDR3 sequences along with most-parsimonious VDJ recombination scenarios. In a later analysis, every TCR beta chain was defined by the combination of its CDR3 amino acid sequence and its V-gene family, and reads without a unique V-gene family were dropped. To address suspected cross-contamination and a sequencing artifact, a later analysis removed roughly 640 highly shared, low-generation-probability nucleotide sequences. A later analysis calculated a clonal expansion index for each public chain from normalized within-repertoire ranks of inferred template counts. In a later analysis, generation probabilities were computed with a VDJ recombination model fitted to out-of-frame rearrangements, and the resulting probabilities were checked against IGoR. Hypergeometric tests were used in a later analysis to score TCR-TCR, TCR-HLA and TCR-CMV co-occurrence, with a repertoire-size bias correction applied to the TCR pairs. To estimate false discovery rates, a later analysis permuted the HLA or CMV assignments 20 times. In a later analysis, co-occurring TCRs were grouped using DBSCAN, with TCRdist sequence similarity added in when clustering inside HLA-allele-positive subsets. Repertoires with fewer than 30,000 or more than 120,000 public chains, plus five repertoires with anomalous nucleotide sharing, were excluded from co-occurrence clustering. TCRdb retrieved this table from immuneACCESS and kept in-frame rearrangements only. Not all clones are present; in checked studies, unresolved V genes account for under half, and no reason is known for the remainder. The V and J calls and the clone size are those of that table, but D and trimming were determined from the DNA. Within this sample are approximately 220,000 clones, with about 80% of them counted one time only. In total, the top ten clones hold around 1.7% of the sample.

On this clone: The specificity of this receptor is unknown. No clone much larger than this one lies a single base away; base qualities are absent.

This receptor was obtained from a man aged 18 to 30 in good health and CMV-seronegative. Input material: PBMCs. The rearrangement joined TRBV15 to TRBJ2-5; a tentative D call is TRBD1 (5 bases match). The DNA sequence is TGTGCCACCAGCACCAGGGCTGGAGAGACCCAGTACTTC. It translates to CATSTRAGETQYF.